Listed below are T cell receptor beta chains from one sample, sequenced in a study of beta chain features in type 1 diabetes. Sequencing used immunoSEQ multiplex PCR; TCRdb keeps in-frame clones, though not all of them. Here the sample spans a few hundred thousand clones, about 14% being singletons. The specimen sequenced was naive CD4+ T cells from blood. Source of these receptors: a young woman in good health. Each CDR3 is given with its conserved first and last residue. Fields, in order: clone size, D gene, V gene, J gene, CDR3 DNA, CDR3 protein. A D gene is named only where the DNA matches it firmly. Clone sizes are given selectively: once, few, many, or a class where the clone is expanded.

few	-	TRBV27	TRBJ2-7	TGTGCCAGCAGTTTCTCTGGGACAAAAGAGCAGTACTTC	CASSFSGTKEQYF
-	-	TRBV7-9	TRBJ2-1	TGTGCCAGCAGCTTAGCTAGCGGTGTGGTCTACAATGAGCAGTTCTTC	CASSLASGVVYNEQFF
-	-	TRBV20-1	TRBJ2-5	TGCAGTGCTAGAGATATGGAGACCCAGTACTTC	CSARDMETQYF
-	-	TRBV4-2	TRBJ1-2	TGTGCCAGCAGCCAAGATGGGACACGTAAAAACACCTTC	CASSQDGTRKNTF
few	-	TRBV7-2	TRBJ2-7	TGTGCCAGCAGCTTAAGGCAGGGCTCCTCCTACGAGCAGTACTTC	CASSLRQGSSYEQYF
-	-	TRBV29-1	TRBJ2-3	TGCAGCGTTGGGAGATATCGCGGGAGCACAGATACGCAGTATTTT	CSVGRYRGSTDTQYF
few	TRBD1	TRBV19	TRBJ1-5	TGTGCCAGTACCGGGACAGCTAATCAGCCCCAGCATTTT	CASTGTANQPQHF
few	-	TRBV30	TRBJ2-2	TGTGCCTGGAGTTACAGGGTGGCCGGGGAGCTGTTTTTT	CAWSYRVAGELFF
-	-	TRBV9	TRBJ2-3	TGTGCCAGCAGCCTCAAGGCGGGGGCTTCAGCCGCAGATACGCAGTATTTT	CASSLKAGASAADTQYF
few	-	TRBV7-8	TRBJ2-1	TGTGCCAGCAGCTTAGGAATTGGAGCCTCTGAGTTCTTC	CASSLGIGASEFF
-	TRBD2	TRBV9	TRBJ2-1	TGTGCCAGCAGCGTGGTAGCGGGGAATGAGCAGTTCTTC	CASSVVAGNEQFF
few	TRBD1	TRBV5-1	TRBJ1-2	TGCGCCAGCAGCCCGGACAGGGTGACTAACTATGGCTACACCTTC	CASSPDRVTNYGYTF
few	-	TRBV4-2	TRBJ2-2	TGTGCCAGCAGCCAAGAGGGCTACCTCGGGGTCGGGGAGCTGTTTTTT	CASSQEGYLGVGELFF